Reported below is one T cell receptor beta chain. Its cognate antigen has yet to be identified. Nothing much larger sits one base from this clone, and base qualities are not available. Library creation used 5' RACE. For sequencing, an Illumina HiSeq 2500 was employed. The second PCR ran for roughly 7 to 12 cycles and used a J-beta primer mix along with a sample-barcoded 5' primer. A unique molecular identifier was introduced onto each TCR beta cDNA molecule by a template-switch 5' adaptor carrying 12 random nucleotides. Each sample yielded at least 3 million CDR3-containing paired-end reads. First-strand cDNA synthesis was performed from all RNA using the Mint cDNA synthesis kit, with priming by a TRBC-specific oligonucleotide. All cDNA was treated with uracil-DNA glycosylase and then went through a first 18-cycle PCR with the universal primers M1SS and BC2_uni_R. The authors' pipeline ran thus. Normalization of each sample was performed by random selection of 1 million high-quality reads, each carrying a distinct molecular identifier. Instead of being binned into consensus sequences, reads that shared molecular identifiers were thrown out. MiTCR, set to a Q25 quality threshold and the strictest error-elimination algorithm, was used for CDR3 identification, clonotype clustering and error correction. Lower-bound total TCR beta diversity was estimated with a nonparametric unseen species model using Euler transformation. TCRdb applied fastp at Q25 and MiXCR to the public reads, then kept only in-frame beta chains. Identical CDR3 proteins give one entry, which carries the most common genes and DNA. TCRdb, not the original authors, processed these V and J calls. Counted in this sample were 800,000 to 950,000 distinct CDR3 sequences; just under 30% of them appeared once. Roughly 10% of the sample comes from the top ten.

The source of the sample is a study of blood T cells in healthy people across ages (dated by TCRdb to 2015 to 2017). Some background on the complete study: Template switching captured roughly one uniquely barcoded TCR beta cDNA molecule per two T cells in model experiments. The study measured age-related changes in TCR beta repertoire diversity using deep sequencing normalized with unique cDNA molecular identifiers. The donors were split into four age groups: young (average around 17 years), middle-aged (around 40), aged (approximately 60) and long-lived (roughly 80). For two donors (one aged 18 to 30 and one aged 80 or older), the study analyzed two additional independent replicas of 1 million unique cDNA reads from the same blood draw.

Overall study results and their limits: Because profiling used bulk unsorted PBMCs, naive and antigen-experienced compartments could not be compared conclusively. Observed TCR beta diversity correlated strongly with the percentage of naive T cells measured by flow cytometry. Compared with the aged group, the long-lived group had more naive CD4+ T cells, fewer expanded clones and increased TCR diversity, a pattern suggesting age selection. As age increased, observed TCR beta diversity per million T cells dropped in a roughly linear way, and a significant reduction was already evident by age 40. The CMV infection status of donors was not known, potentially confounding age-related changes in expanded clonotypes. Total diversity estimates from one million sequenced T cells were considered lower bounds and underestimates.

The CDR3 runs 15 amino acids, cysteine and phenylalanine included. Kept here is only the CDR3 DNA, which spans 45 bases and is read in frame from base 1. The V end loses 7 bases and the J end loses 1 base, and a stretch of 16 bases separates them. CDR1 and CDR2 (MNHEY, SMNVEV) derive from the germline V gene (reference sequence). The 39 donors, aged roughly 6 to 95 years, were systemically healthy Caucasian individuals from Russia. Roughly 10 milliliters of peripheral blood were drawn from each donor into EDTA-treated Vacutainer tubes. Ficoll-Paque density-gradient centrifugation was used to isolate PBMCs, with at least 6.5 million per sample. Total RNA, at least 5 micrograms per sample, was extracted from PBMCs with Trizol reagent. The percentages of naive CD45RAhigh/CD27high T cells were determined by flow cytometry on a PBMC aliquot from every donor. These same data were also listed under a study on T cells of mothers and their children. From the second report: Nine systemically healthy Caucasian individuals, comprising three mothers and their six children, were included as donors. cDNA synthesis used all of the extracted RNA, with roughly 1.5 ug of RNA in each 15 ul reaction. In the second PCR, sample barcodes and 2-4 random nucleotides were introduced via the M1S primer. Over 10 million TCR beta CDR3 reads came from each mother, compared with a few million reads from each child. TCR recombination output is similarly shaped by thymic selection in related and unrelated pairs, with a minor effect exerted by inherited differences. Normalized repertoire overlap was always found to be slightly, but never significantly, higher in related mother-child pairs than in unrelated mother-child pairs. With a sensitivity of approximately 92 clones per million clonotypes, no persistent microchimeric T cell clones were detected. To look for features that set related mother-child pairs apart from unrelated individuals, the researchers ran deep NGS to compare the TCR beta repertoires of mothers and children. On average, the children were roughly 11 +/- 4 years old, while the mothers were about 38 +/- 4 years old. After adapter ligation with NEBNext reagents, the libraries were sequenced on Illumina HiSeq 2000 with 100+100 nt paired-end reads. To avoid cross-contamination, the mother libraries and the child libraries were prepared a month apart and sequenced in separate runs. For each donor, between about 500,000 and 2,200,000 distinct TCR beta clonotypes were identified. Naive TCR beta clonotypes were estimated from low-frequency clonotypes matched to each donor's FACS-determined naive share, without sorting.

This clonotype was sampled from a woman aged 40 to 50 in good health. The rearrangement combines TRBV27 with TRBJ1-1, with the D gene uncertain. Specimen: blood. The DNA is TGTGCCAGCACCTCATCCCAAGGGAGGAACACTGAAGCTTTCTTT. Its amino acids are CASTSSQGRNTEAFF.